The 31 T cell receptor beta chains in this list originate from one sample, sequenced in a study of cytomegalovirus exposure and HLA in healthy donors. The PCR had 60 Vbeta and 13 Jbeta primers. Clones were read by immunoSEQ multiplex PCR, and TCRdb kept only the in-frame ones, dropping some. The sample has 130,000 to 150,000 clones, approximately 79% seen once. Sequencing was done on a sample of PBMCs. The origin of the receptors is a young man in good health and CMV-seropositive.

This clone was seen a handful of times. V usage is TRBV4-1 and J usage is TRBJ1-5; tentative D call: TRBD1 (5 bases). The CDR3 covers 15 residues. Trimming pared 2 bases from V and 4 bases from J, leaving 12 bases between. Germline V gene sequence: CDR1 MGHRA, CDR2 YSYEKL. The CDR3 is CASSQLQGTNQPQHF. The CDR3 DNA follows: TGCGCCAGCAGCCAACTCCAGGGAACTAATCAGCCCCAGCATTTT.

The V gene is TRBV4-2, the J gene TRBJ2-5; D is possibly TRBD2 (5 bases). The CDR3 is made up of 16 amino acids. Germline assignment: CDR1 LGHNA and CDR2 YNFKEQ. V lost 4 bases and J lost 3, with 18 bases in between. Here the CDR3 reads CASSPRGSGGKETQYF. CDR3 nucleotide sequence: TGTGCCAGCAGCCCCCGAGGAAGCGGAGGAAAAGAGACCCAGTACTTC.

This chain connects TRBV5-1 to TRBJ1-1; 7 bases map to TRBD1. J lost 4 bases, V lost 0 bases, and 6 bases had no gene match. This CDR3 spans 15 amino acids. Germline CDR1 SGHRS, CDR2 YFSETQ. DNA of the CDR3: TGCGCCAGCAGCTTGGCCTTGACAGGGATCACTGAAGCTTTCTTT. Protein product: CASSLALTGITEAFF.

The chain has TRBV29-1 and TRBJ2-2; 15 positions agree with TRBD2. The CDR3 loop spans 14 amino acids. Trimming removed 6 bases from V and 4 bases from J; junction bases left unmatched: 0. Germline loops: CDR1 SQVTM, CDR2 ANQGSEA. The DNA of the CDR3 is TGCAGCGTGGGACTAGCGGGAGGCACCGGGGAGCTGTTTTTT. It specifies CSVGLAGGTGELFF.

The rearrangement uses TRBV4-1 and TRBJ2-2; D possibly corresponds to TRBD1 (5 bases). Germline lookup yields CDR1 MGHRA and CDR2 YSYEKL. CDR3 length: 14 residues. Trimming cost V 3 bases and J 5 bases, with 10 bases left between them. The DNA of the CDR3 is TGCGCCAGCAGCCACCCCGACAGAACCGGGGAGCTGTTTTTT. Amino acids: CASSHPDRTGELFF.

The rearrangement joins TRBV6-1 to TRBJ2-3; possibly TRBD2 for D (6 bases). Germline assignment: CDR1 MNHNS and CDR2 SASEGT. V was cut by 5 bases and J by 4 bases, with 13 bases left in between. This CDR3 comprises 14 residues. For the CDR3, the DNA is TGTGCCAGCAGTACGGGACTCTGGGCAGATACGCAGTATTTT. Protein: CASSTGLWADTQYF.

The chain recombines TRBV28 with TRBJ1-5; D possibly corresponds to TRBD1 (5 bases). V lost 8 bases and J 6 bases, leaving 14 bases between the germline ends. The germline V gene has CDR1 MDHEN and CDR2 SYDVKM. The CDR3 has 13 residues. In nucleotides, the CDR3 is TGTGCCAGCTGCCGGGGGGGAGTTCAGCCCCAGCATTTT. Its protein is CASCRGGVQPQHF.

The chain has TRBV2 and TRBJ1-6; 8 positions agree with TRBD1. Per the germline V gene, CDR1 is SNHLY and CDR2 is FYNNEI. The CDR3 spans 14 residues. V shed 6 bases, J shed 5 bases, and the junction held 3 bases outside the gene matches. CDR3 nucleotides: TGTGCCAGCAGCCAGGGGGCCAATAATTCACCCCTCCACTTT. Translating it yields CASSQGANNSPLHF.

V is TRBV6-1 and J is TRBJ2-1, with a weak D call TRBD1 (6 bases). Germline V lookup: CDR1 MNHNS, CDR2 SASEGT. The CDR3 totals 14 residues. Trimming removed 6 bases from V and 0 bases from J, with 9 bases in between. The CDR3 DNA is TGTGCCAGCAGACAGGGTAACTCCTACAATGAGCAGTTCTTC. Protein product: CASRQGNSYNEQFF.

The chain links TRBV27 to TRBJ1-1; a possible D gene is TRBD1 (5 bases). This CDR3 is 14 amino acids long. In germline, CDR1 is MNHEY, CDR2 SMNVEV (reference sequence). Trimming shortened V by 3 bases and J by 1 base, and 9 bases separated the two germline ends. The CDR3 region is CASSLQGSNTEAFF. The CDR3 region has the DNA TGTGCCAGCAGTTTGCAGGGCTCGAACACTGAAGCTTTCTTT.

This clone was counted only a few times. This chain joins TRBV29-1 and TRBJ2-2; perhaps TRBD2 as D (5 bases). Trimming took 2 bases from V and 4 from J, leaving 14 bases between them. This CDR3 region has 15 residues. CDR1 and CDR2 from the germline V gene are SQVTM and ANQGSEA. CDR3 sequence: CSVELPGLSTGELFF. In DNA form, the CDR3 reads TGCAGCGTTGAACTACCTGGACTGAGCACCGGGGAGCTGTTTTTT.

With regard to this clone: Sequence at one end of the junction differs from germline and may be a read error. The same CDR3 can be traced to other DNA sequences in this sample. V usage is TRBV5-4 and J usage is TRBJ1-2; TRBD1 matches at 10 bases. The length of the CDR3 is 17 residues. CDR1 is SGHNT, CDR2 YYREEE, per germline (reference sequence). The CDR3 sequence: CASSPGQGGSTYYGYTF. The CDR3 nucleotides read TGTGCCAGCAGCCCTGGACAGGGGGGGTCAACTTACTATGGCTACACTTTC.

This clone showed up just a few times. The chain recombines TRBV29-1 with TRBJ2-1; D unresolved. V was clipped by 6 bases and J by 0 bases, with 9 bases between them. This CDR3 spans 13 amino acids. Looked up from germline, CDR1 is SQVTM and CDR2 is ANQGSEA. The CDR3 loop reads CSVTTVSYNEQFF. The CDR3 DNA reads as TGCAGCGTCACTACCGTCTCCTACAATGAGCAGTTCTTC.

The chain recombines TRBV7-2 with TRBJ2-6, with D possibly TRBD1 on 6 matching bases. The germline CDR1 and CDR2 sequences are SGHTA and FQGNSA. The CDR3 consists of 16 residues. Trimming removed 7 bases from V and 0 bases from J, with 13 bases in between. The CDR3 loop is CASTRQGLSGANVLTF. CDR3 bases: TGTGCCAGCACTCGGCAGGGGCTCTCTGGGGCCAACGTCCTGACTTTC.

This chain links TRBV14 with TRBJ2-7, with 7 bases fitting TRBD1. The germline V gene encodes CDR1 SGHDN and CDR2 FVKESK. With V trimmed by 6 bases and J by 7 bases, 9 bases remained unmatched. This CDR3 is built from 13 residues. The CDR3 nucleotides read TGTGCCAGCAGAGTCACAGGGGATTTGGAGCAGTACTTC. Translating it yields CASRVTGDLEQYF.

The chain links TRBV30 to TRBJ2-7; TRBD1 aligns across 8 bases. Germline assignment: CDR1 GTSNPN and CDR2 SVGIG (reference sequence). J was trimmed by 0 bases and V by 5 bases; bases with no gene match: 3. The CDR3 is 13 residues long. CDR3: CAWGQGVSYEQYF. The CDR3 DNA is TGTGCCTGGGGACAGGGAGTCTCCTACGAGCAGTACTTC.

CDR3 loop: CASSELTSGRKENEQFF. The CDR3 DNA reads as TGTGCCAGCAGTGAACTGACTAGCGGGAGGAAAGAGAATGAGCAGTTCTTC. The chain has TRBV6-1 and TRBJ2-1; 13 bases match TRBD2. Germline V gives CDR1 MNHNS, CDR2 SASEGT. Trimming at V came to 2 bases and at J to 7 bases, leaving 8 bases not matched to a gene. CDR3 size: 17 residues.

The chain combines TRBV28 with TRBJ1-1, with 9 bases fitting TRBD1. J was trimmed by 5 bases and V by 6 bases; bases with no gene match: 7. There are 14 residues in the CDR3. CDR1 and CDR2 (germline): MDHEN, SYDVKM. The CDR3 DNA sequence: TGTGCCAGCAGGTGGGGTGGACAGGGGACTGAAGCTTTCTTT. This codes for CASRWGGQGTEAFF.

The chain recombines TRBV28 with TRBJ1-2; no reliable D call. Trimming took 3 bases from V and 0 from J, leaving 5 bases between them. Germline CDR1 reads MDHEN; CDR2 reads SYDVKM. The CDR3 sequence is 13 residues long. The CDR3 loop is CASSFGANYGYTF. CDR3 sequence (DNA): TGTGCCAGCAGTTTCGGGGCTAACTATGGCTACACCTTC.

The CDR3 DNA follows: TGTGCCTCCAGTGGGCCGGGGGTCAACGAGCAGTACTTC. Translation: CASSGPGVNEQYF. The chain uses TRBV19 and TRBJ2-7, with a possible D match to TRBD2 (6 bases). The ends were cut back, 11 bases at V and 5 bases at J, with 19 bases in the middle. From germline, CDR1 is LNHDA and CDR2 SQIVND (reference sequence). The CDR3 has 13 residues.

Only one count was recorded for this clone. Written as DNA, the CDR3 is TGCGCCAGCAGCCGATCGGACAGGGGACTCCTCTCCTACGAGCAGTACTTC. Amino acid sequence: CASSRSDRGLLSYEQYF. The chain recombines TRBV4-3 with TRBJ2-5; TRBD1 agrees at 9 bases. Near its end, the DNA agrees better with TRBJ2-7, so the J call may be wrong. This CDR3 has 17 amino acids. CDR1 is LGHNA and CDR2 is YSLEER in the germline V gene.

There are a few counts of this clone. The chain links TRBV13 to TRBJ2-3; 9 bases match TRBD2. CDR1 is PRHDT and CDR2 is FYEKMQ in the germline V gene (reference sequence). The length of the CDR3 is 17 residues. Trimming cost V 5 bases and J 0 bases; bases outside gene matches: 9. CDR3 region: CASSRKSSGESTDTQYF. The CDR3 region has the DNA TGTGCCAGCAGCCGAAAATCTAGCGGGGAAAGCACAGATACGCAGTATTTT.

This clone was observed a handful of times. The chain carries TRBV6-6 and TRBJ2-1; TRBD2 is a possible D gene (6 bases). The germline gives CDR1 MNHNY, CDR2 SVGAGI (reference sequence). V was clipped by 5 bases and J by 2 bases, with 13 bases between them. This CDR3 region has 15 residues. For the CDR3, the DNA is TGTGCCAGCAGTGGGGACTCACTAACCTACAATGAGCAGTTCTTC. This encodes CASSGDSLTYNEQFF.

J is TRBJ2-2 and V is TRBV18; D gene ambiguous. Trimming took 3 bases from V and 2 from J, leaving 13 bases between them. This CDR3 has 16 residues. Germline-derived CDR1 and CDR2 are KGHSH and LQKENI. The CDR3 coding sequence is TGTGCCAGCTCACCGGGCCAGGTCCCTAACACCGGGGAGCTGTTTTTT. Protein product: CASSPGQVPNTGELFF.

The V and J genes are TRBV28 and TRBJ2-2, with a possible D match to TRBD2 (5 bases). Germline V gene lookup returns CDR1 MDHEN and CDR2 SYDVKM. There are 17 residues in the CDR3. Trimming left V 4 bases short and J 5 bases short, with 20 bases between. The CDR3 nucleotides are TGTGCCAGCAGTTCCCCGGCGGTCGGAGGTACTACCGGGGAGCTGTTTTTT. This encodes CASSSPAVGGTTGELFF.

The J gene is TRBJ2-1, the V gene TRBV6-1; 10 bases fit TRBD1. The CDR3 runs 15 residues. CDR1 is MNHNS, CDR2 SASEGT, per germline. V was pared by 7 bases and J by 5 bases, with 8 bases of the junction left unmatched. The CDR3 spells CASIPRDRGHNEQFF. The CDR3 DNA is TGTGCCAGCATCCCCCGGGACAGGGGACACAATGAGCAGTTCTTC.

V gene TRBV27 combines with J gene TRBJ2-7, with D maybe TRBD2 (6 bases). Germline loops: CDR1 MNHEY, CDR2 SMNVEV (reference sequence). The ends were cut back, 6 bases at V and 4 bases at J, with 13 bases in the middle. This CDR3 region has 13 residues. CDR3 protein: CASRPLAAYEQYF. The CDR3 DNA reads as TGTGCCAGCAGGCCCTTAGCGGCTTACGAGCAGTACTTC.

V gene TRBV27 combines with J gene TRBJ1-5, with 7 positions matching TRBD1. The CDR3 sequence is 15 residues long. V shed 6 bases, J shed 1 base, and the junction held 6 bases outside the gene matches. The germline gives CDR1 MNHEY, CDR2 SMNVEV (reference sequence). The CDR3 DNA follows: TGTGCCAGCAGACCGACAGGGTGGAGCAATCAGCCCCAGCATTTT. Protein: CASRPTGWSNQPQHF.

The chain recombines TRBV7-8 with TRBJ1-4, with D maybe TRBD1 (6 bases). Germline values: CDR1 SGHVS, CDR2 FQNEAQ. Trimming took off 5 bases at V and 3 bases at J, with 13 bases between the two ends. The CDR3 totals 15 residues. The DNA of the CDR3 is TGTGCCAGCAGCAATCAGGGGTGGGCTAATGAAAAACTGTTTTTT. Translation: CASSNQGWANEKLFF. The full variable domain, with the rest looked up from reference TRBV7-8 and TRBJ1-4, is GAGVSQSPRYKVAKRGQDVALRCDPISGHVSLFWYQQALGQGPEFLTYFQNEAQLDKSGLPSDRFFAERPEGSVSTLKIQRTQQEDSAVYLCASSNQGWANEKLFFGSGTQLSVL.

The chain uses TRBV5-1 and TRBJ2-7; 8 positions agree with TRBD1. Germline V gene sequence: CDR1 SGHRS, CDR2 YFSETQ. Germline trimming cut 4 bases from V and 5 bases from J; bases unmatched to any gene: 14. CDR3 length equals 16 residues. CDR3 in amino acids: CASSDHRGVSLDEQYF. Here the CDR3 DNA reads TGCGCCAGCAGCGACCACAGGGGGGTTAGTTTGGACGAGCAGTACTTC. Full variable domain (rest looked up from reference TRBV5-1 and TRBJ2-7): KAGVTQTPRYLIKTRGQQVTLSCSPISGHRSVSWYQQTPGQGLQFLFEYFSETQRNKGNFPGRFSGRQFSNSRSEMNVSTLELGDSALYLCASSDHRGVSLDEQYFGPGTRLTVT.

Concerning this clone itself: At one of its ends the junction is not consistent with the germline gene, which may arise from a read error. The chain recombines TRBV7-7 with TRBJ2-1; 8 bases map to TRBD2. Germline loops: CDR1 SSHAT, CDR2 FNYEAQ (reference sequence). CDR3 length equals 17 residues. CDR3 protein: CASSSGLAWGAIREQFF. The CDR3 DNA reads TGTGCTAGCAGCTCCGGACTAGCTTGGGGGGCTATCCGGGAGCAGTTCTTC.